The 23 T cell receptor beta chains below come from one sample, sequenced in a study of Graves' ophthalmopathy and Graves' hyperthyroidism. Researchers took RNA transcripts and amplified TCR beta CDR3 regions from them. First-round RT-PCR employed HTBI primers, with a second-round multiplex PCR after it. From the multiplex PCR reads, TCRdb called clonotypes with MiXCR, one entry per CDR3 protein. In the table there are around 40,000 distinct CDR3 sequences, 40% to 65% of which are singletons. The sample was peripheral blood. The receptors shown here come from an adult man with Graves' ophthalmopathy.

This clonotype has at least ten counts. J is TRBJ2-1 and V is TRBV7-9, with D perhaps given as TRBD1 or TRBD2 (5 bases each). V was trimmed by 4 bases and J by 8 bases, leaving 18 bases between them. CDR1 SEHNR and CDR2 FQNEAQ come from the germline V gene (reference sequence). The CDR3 extends over 15 amino acids. The CDR3 sequence is CASSSRGGPLDEQFF. Written as DNA, the CDR3 is TGTGCCAGCAGCTCCCGGGGCGGACCCCTCGATGAGCAGTTCTTC.

A note on this clonotype: Here the CDR3 omits its conserved ending phenylalanine or tryptophan, so a read error is the likely source. The CDR3 bases are TGTGCCAGCAGGAATAGGGACAGGGGATATAAGCAGTTCCTC. The encoded protein is CASRNRDRGYKQFL. The chain employs TRBV2 and TRBJ2-1; the match to TRBD1 covers 10 bases. Germline loops: CDR1 SNHLY, CDR2 FYNNEI. The CDR3 totals 14 residues. With V trimmed by 6 bases and J by 11 bases, 10 bases remained unmatched.

V gene TRBV20-1 combines with J gene TRBJ2-1; D may be TRBD2 (5 bases). This CDR3 region has 13 residues. CDR1 and CDR2 (germline): DFQATT, SNEGSKA (reference sequence). The ends were cut back, 5 bases at V and 6 bases at J, with 14 bases in the middle. The CDR3 DNA is TGCAGTGCTGGTCCCCTCCGGGGCAATGAGCAGTTCTTC. Amino acid sequence: CSAGPLRGNEQFF.

This clonotype has just one count. The CDR3 DNA reads TGCAGTGCCAGCTCACCACCCTTGACGGGCGAGCAGTACTTC. It specifies CSASSPPLTGEQYF. The chain carries TRBV20-1 and TRBJ2-7; D gene unclear. V was trimmed by 6 bases and J by 6 bases, leaving 21 bases between them. The CDR3 covers 14 residues. Germline CDR1 reads DFQATT; CDR2 reads SNEGSKA (reference sequence).

The rearrangement uses TRBV7-9 and TRBJ1-1; D remains ambiguous. This CDR3 is built from 14 residues. Per the germline V gene, CDR1 is SEHNR and CDR2 is FQNEAQ (reference sequence). Trimming stripped 4 bases from V and 5 bases from J, with 14 bases between. CDR3 coding DNA: TGTGCCAGCAGCTCTAGGACTAGCGGGACTGAAGCTTTCTTT. Translated, it gives CASSSRTSGTEAFF.

At least ten counts were recorded for this clonotype. The CDR3: CASRQGSAYGYTF. CDR3 sequence (DNA): TGTGCCAGCCGACAGGGGTCTGCCTATGGCTACACCTTC. This rearrangement joins TRBV6-4 to TRBJ1-2, with 8 bases that match TRBD1. The CDR3 loop spans 13 amino acids. The J segment lost 4 bases and the V segment lost 8 bases, leaving 6 bases of the junction unmatched. From germline, CDR1 is MRHNA and CDR2 SNTAGT.

A remark on this clonotype: Likely a read error: the CDR3 ends without its conserved phenylalanine or tryptophan. The V and J genes are TRBV20-1 and TRBJ2-1; 8 nucleotides agree with TRBD2. The germline V gene has CDR1 DFQATT and CDR2 SNEGSKA (reference sequence). The CDR3 is 13 residues long. This CDR3 is CSARVGGGNKQFY. The CDR3 DNA reads TGCAGTGCTAGAGTCGGGGGGGGCAATAAGCAGTTCTAC.

Note on this clonotype: The conserved closing phenylalanine or tryptophan is absent in this CDR3, likely reflecting a read error. V usage is TRBV7-2 and J usage is TRBJ1-1; D unclear. The CDR3 loop spans 17 amino acids. The V gene lost 5 bases and the J gene lost 3 bases, with 22 bases spanning the gap. The germline gives CDR1 SGHTA, CDR2 FQGNSA. The chain's CDR3 is CASSPGSLVDFDTEAFL. CDR3 nucleotide sequence: TGTGCCAGCAGCCCCGGTAGCTTAGTTGATTTTGACACTGAAGCTTTCCTT.

The chain is built from TRBV3-1 and TRBJ2-5; D is unresolved. Germline V gives CDR1 LGHDT, CDR2 YNNKEL (reference sequence). V was trimmed by 5 bases and J by 2 bases, leaving 15 bases between them. This CDR3 region has 15 residues. CDR3 in amino acids: CASSGSANPQETQYF. The CDR3 bases are TGTGCCAGCAGCGGAAGCGCCAACCCGCAAGAGACCCAGTACTTC.

The CDR3 is CASSLMPGQTYNEQFF. CDR3 bases: TGTGCCAGCAGCTTAATGCCGGGACAGACCTACAATGAGCAGTTCTTC. The chain joins TRBV7-6 to TRBJ2-1, with 7 nucleotides matching TRBD1. Germline V gene lookup returns CDR1 SGHVS and CDR2 FNYEAQ. This CDR3 spans 16 amino acids. V shed 2 bases and J 2 bases; nucleotides not matched to a gene: 6.

This clonotype came up many times. The chain recombines TRBV20-1 with TRBJ1-1; weak D call: TRBD1 (6 bases). The germline CDR1 and CDR2 sequences are DFQATT and SNEGSKA (reference sequence). The CDR3 is 12 residues long. The CDR3 sequence: CIISGGGTEAFF. DNA of the CDR3: TGCATCATATCTGGGGGCGGCACTGAAGCTTTCTTT.

This clonotype was counted ten times or more. CDR3 sequence reads: CASSLATSGGGTDTQYF. The CDR3 DNA reads TGTGCCAGCAGCCTAGCCACTAGCGGGGGGGGCACAGATACGCAGTATTTT. The gene calls are TRBV11-3 and TRBJ2-3; TRBD2 agrees at 13 bases. CDR3 size: 17 residues. Germline CDR1 and CDR2: SGHNT and YENEEA. J lost 1 base, V lost 5 bases, and 6 bases had no gene match.

The chain couples TRBV9 to TRBJ1-6; TRBD1 agrees at 9 bases. J gave up 9 bases and V 3 bases, and 4 bases lay outside the gene matches. CDR3 length: 14 amino acids. Germline lookup yields CDR1 SGDLS and CDR2 YYNGEE. The chain's CDR3 is CASSDSDRGSPLHF. The CDR3 nucleotides are TGTGCCAGCAGCGACTCGGACAGGGGTTCACCCCTCCACTTT.

This clonotype was seen only a few times. With a much larger clone just one base away, this may be a read error. The rearrangement joins TRBV12-3 or TRBV12-4 to TRBJ1-5; 7 nucleotides agree with TRBD1. V gave up 5 bases and J gave up 2 bases; unmatched junction bases: 6. This CDR3 is 15 amino acids long. The CDR3 here is CASSLAGGGNQPQHF. The CDR3, as DNA: TGTGCCAGCAGTCTCGCAGGGGGTGGCAATCAGCCCCAGCATTTT.

This sequence joins TRBV12-3 or TRBV12-4 and TRBJ1-2, with TRBD1 matching 11 bases. Germline trimming cut 2 bases from V and 3 bases from J; bases unmatched to any gene: 5. The CDR3 loop spans 16 amino acids. In DNA form, the CDR3 reads TGTGCCAGCAGTTTACGCGGGACAGGGGGACACTATGGCTACACCTTC. Translation gives CASSLRGTGGHYGYTF.

This clonotype has a count of ten or more. This chain joins TRBV6-1 and TRBJ2-6; D is perhaps TRBD1 or TRBD2 (5 bases each). Between the trimmed V and J ends, which lost 1 base and 4 bases, there was a span of 8 bases. The CDR3 is 15 residues long. Germline-derived CDR1 and CDR2 are MNHNS and SASEGT. DNA of the CDR3: TGTGCCAGCAGTGAAGGGGGGTCCGGGGCCAACGTCCTGACTTTC. It is translated as CASSEGGSGANVLTF.

CDR3 residues: CAISEGDVDSGNTIYF. CDR3 in DNA: TGTGCCATCAGTGAGGGGGACGTGGACTCTGGAAACACCATATATTTT. The V call is TRBV10-3, the J call TRBJ1-3; possibly TRBD1 for D (5 bases). The length of the CDR3 is 16 residues. CDR1 is ENHRY and CDR2 is SYGVKD in the germline V gene. V lost 2 bases and J 0 bases, leaving 11 bases between the germline ends.

This clonotype occurred many times. This chain links TRBV11-2 with TRBJ2-1, with D perhaps being TRBD1 or TRBD2 (5 bases each). Trimming cost V 2 bases and J 3 bases, with 26 bases left between them. Germline V gene lookup returns CDR1 SGHAT and CDR2 FQNNGV. The CDR3 sequence is 20 residues long. The CDR3 nucleotides read TGTGCCAGCAGCTTAACGGGCATATCGAGGGGAGCGCGTCTCTACAATGAGCAGTTCTTC. Its protein is CASSLTGISRGARLYNEQFF.

This rearrangement joins TRBV5-1 to TRBJ1-2, with D possibly being TRBD1 (5 bases). Trimming took 4 bases from V and 1 from J, leaving 11 bases between them. Germline V lookup: CDR1 SGHRS, CDR2 YFSETQ. The CDR3 contains 14 residues. In DNA form, the CDR3 reads TGCGCCAGCAGCGCAGGGAACCATAACTATGGCTACACCTTC. The encoded protein is CASSAGNHNYGYTF.

The V gene is TRBV29-1, the J gene TRBJ2-7, with 11 positions matching TRBD1. V was clipped by 4 bases and J by 2 bases; unmatched bases: 1. Per germline, CDR1 SQVTM and CDR2 ANQGSEA. This CDR3 region has 13 residues. The CDR3 DNA sequence: TGCAGCGTTGGGGACAGGGGGACCTACGAGCAGTACTTC. Translation gives CSVGDRGTYEQYF.

The V call is TRBV7-9, the J call TRBJ2-1; 9 nucleotides match TRBD2. V was clipped by 5 bases and J by 5 bases; unmatched bases: 10. Per germline, CDR1 SEHNR and CDR2 FQNEAQ (reference sequence). The CDR3 runs 16 residues. The CDR3 region has the DNA TGTGCCAGCAGCCTGACACTGGGACTAGCAGACAATGAGCAGTTCTTC. Protein product: CASSLTLGLADNEQFF.

This chain connects TRBV7-3 to TRBJ2-3; TRBD2 matches at 12 bases. Germline loops: CDR1 SGHTA, CDR2 FQGTGA. This CDR3 is 15 amino acids long. V was pared by 4 bases and J by 11 bases, with 10 bases of the junction left unmatched. Written as DNA, the CDR3 is TGTGCCAGCAGCTCAAGACTAGCGGGGGACAATGAGCAGTATTTT. Its translation is CASSSRLAGDNEQYF.

This clonotype has a count of ten or more. The genes are TRBV7-9 and TRBJ2-7; D possibly uses TRBD1 or TRBD2 (6 bases each). The CDR3 is 12 residues long. Germline V gene data show CDR1 as SEHNR and CDR2 as FQNEAQ (reference sequence). CDR3 region: CARRRGDYEQYV. CDR3 nucleotide sequence: TGTGCGCGGCGAAGGGGGGACTACGAGCAGTACGTC.